The TCR beta chain described here comes from a study of blood T cell repertoires in COVID-19. Study information: Whether acute or convalescent, the COVID-19 samples came from the United States, Italy and Spain. T cells, B-cell-depleted T cells, or PBMCs supplied cDNA or gDNA.

Unmatched junction bases numbered 11, after V lost 4 bases and J lost 5 bases. This CDR3 has 15 amino acids. Germline CDR1 and CDR2: MDHEN and SYDVKM. The repertoire was sequenced with immunoSEQ multiplex PCR; TCRdb's copy has only in-frame clones and lacks some. The profile shows approximately 270,000 clones, roughly 83% of them singletons. This sequence was found in an elderly man with acute or convalescent COVID-19. The sequenced sample was peripheral blood. The chain carries TRBV28 and TRBJ2-7; 7 bases align to TRBD1. CDR3 in amino acids: CASSSGQLRLNEQYF. The CDR3 coding sequence is TGTGCCAGCAGTTCGGGACAGTTAAGACTGAACGAGCAGTACTTC.